The 15 T cell receptor beta chains presented below share a single source sample, sequenced in a study of blood T cell repertoires in COVID-19 (TCRdb year 2020). Library creation used the immunoSEQ multiplex PCR assay. The clones in this table, taken by TCRdb from immuneACCESS, are in-frame only. Not every clone is retained; where verified, under half of the shortfall comes from an unresolved V gene, and the cause of the rest is unknown. Within this sample are 140,000 to 150,000 clones, with around three quarters of them counted one time only. Over 15% of the sample lies in the top ten. The sample comprised peripheral blood. The receptors shown here come from a man aged 50-59 years with acute or convalescent COVID-19.

This rearrangement joins TRBV5-1 to TRBJ1-3, with 7 nucleotides matching TRBD1. There are 16 residues in the CDR3. V was clipped by 9 bases and J by 0 bases; unmatched bases: 12. Germline CDR1 SGHRS, CDR2 YFSETQ. In DNA form, the CDR3 reads TGCGCCAACCGCCTAGACAGGGCCCACTCTGGAAACACCATATATTTT. This sequence encodes CANRLDRAHSGNTIYF.

This clone came up once. The chain links TRBV6-1 to TRBJ2-7; tentatively, D is TRBD1 (6 bases). This CDR3 has 16 amino acids. Trimming shortened V by 2 bases and J by 0 bases, and 14 bases separated the two germline ends. Germline values: CDR1 MNHNS, CDR2 SASEGT. CDR3 region: CASSEFGGQSSYEQYV. CDR3 DNA: TGTGCCAGCAGTGAATTTGGGGGCCAGAGCTCCTACGAGCAGTACGTC.

The chain is built from TRBV5-8 and TRBJ2-3, with D possibly matching TRBD2 (5 bases). V was trimmed by 3 bases and J by 0 bases, leaving 20 bases between them. The CDR3 consists of 18 residues. Germline lookup yields CDR1 SGHTS and CDR2 YDEGEE. The CDR3 reads CASSSLSGGRTSTDTQYF. The CDR3 DNA sequence: TGTGCCAGCAGCTCCCTTTCTGGTGGCAGGACTAGCACAGATACGCAGTATTTT.

This clone came up a few times. The rearrangement links TRBV19 to TRBJ2-1; tentative D call: TRBD2 (5 bases). V lost 5 bases, J lost 8 bases, and 19 bases lay in between. CDR1 is LNHDA and CDR2 is SQIVND in the germline V gene (reference sequence). The CDR3 has 15 amino acids. CDR3 DNA sequence: TGTGCCAGTAGTCGAGGGCCGGGTCCTGGCGATGAGCAGTTCTTC. As protein: CASSRGPGPGDEQFF.

This sequence joins TRBV11-2 and TRBJ1-2, with 10 bases matching TRBD1. V shed 4 bases, J shed 6 bases, and the junction held 8 bases outside the gene matches. The CDR3 sequence is 15 residues long. Germline CDR1 SGHAT, CDR2 FQNNGV. CDR3 nucleotides: TGTGCCAGCAGCTCAGATGGGACAGGGGCTGATGGCTACACCTTC. Protein product: CASSSDGTGADGYTF.

The chain carries TRBV2 and TRBJ1-5; D unclear. The V end was cut by 3 bases, the J end by 2 bases, with 8 bases between. This CDR3 contains 14 residues. Looked up from germline, CDR1 is SNHLY and CDR2 is FYNNEI. The chain's CDR3 is CASSDGEGNQPQHF. The DNA for the CDR3 is TGTGCCAGCAGTGATGGTGAGGGCAATCAGCCCCAGCATTTT.

This clone was detected once. J is TRBJ2-7 and V is TRBV2; 7 bases fit TRBD2. The CDR3 consists of 14 residues. Germline assignment: CDR1 SNHLY and CDR2 FYNNEI. V lost 5 bases and J lost 1; bases outside the gene matches: 5. CDR3 sequence (DNA): TGTGCCAGCAGTCGGGCGGGGGTGTCCTACGAGCAGTACGTC. Protein product: CASSRAGVSYEQYV.

The V gene is TRBV19, the J gene TRBJ1-5; 9 nucleotides line up with TRBD1. The CDR3 covers 16 residues. Per the germline V gene, CDR1 is LNHDA and CDR2 is SQIVND (reference sequence). The V gene end was trimmed by 5 bases and the J gene end by 9 bases; junction bases not matched to a gene: 14. In nucleotides, the CDR3 is TGTGCCAGTAGTGGAACCGGGACAGGGTCCCGTATGCCCCAGCATTTT. Translated: CASSGTGTGSRMPQHF.

V is TRBV9 and J is TRBJ2-7; D is unresolved. The V end was cut by 4 bases, the J end by 4 bases, with 9 bases between. CDR1 and CDR2 from the germline V gene are SGDLS and YYNGEE. The length of the CDR3 is 12 residues. The CDR3 reads CASSSIRYEQYV. The CDR3 DNA sequence: TGTGCCAGCAGCTCGATCAGATACGAGCAGTACGTC.

This chain connects TRBV6-2 or TRBV6-3 to TRBJ2-4; tentative D call: TRBD2 (5 bases). CDR1 is MNHEY and CDR2 is SVGEGT in the germline V gene. Between the trimmed V and J ends, which lost 0 bases and 0 bases, there was a span of 18 bases. The CDR3 loop spans 19 amino acids. The CDR3 region has the DNA TGTGCCAGCAGTTACTCGAGGGAAGGAAAAGAACTAGCCAAAAACATTCAGTACTTC. This encodes CASSYSREGKELAKNIQYF.

The V and J genes are TRBV10-3 and TRBJ1-1; 7 bases map to TRBD1. This CDR3 spans 16 amino acids. Trimming removed 3 bases from V and 0 bases from J; junction bases left unmatched: 7. CDR1 is ENHRY, CDR2 SYGVKD, per germline. The CDR3 sequence: CAISDRGQALNTEAFF. CDR3 sequence (DNA): TGTGCCATCAGTGATCGTGGACAGGCCTTGAACACTGAAGCTTTCTTT.

This clone was counted at least ten times. V usage is TRBV14 and J usage is TRBJ2-7, with TRBD2 identical over 9 bases. Germline V gene lookup returns CDR1 SGHDN and CDR2 FVKESK. This CDR3 is 14 amino acids long. Germline trimming cut 7 bases from V and 5 bases from J; bases unmatched to any gene: 9. In DNA form, the CDR3 reads TGTGCCAGCACGGGACTAGCATTCAAGCACGAGCAGTACGTC. Translating gives CASTGLAFKHEQYV.

The chain has TRBV11-2 and TRBJ2-7; 9 nucleotides agree with TRBD1. The CDR3 has 15 amino acids. CDR1 is SGHAT and CDR2 is FQNNGV in the germline V gene. The J segment lost 4 bases and the V segment lost 5 bases, leaving 9 bases of the junction unmatched. CDR3 sequence: CASSARTGAVYEQYF. As DNA, the CDR3 is TGTGCCAGCAGCGCAAGGACAGGGGCTGTATACGAGCAGTACTTC. Full variable domain (outside the CDR3, taken from reference TRBV11-2 and TRBJ2-7): EAGVAQSPRYKIIEKRQSVAFWCNPISGHATLYWYQQILGQGPKLLIQFQNNGVVDDSQLPKDRFSAERLKGVDSTLKIQPAKLEDSAVYLCASSARTGAVYEQYFGPGTRLTVT.

This clone was recorded only once. This sequence joins TRBV9 and TRBJ1-4; 10 nucleotides align to TRBD1. The germline V gene encodes CDR1 SGDLS and CDR2 YYNGEE. The CDR3 totals 16 residues. Trimming at V came to 4 bases and at J to 8 bases, leaving 11 bases not matched to a gene. In DNA form, the CDR3 reads TGTGCCAGCAGCCCGGGACAGGGGATATCGTGGGAAAAACTGTTTTTT. Translated: CASSPGQGISWEKLFF.

The gene calls are TRBV7-2 and TRBJ2-1; tentatively, D is TRBD2 (5 bases). The length of the CDR3 is 15 residues. The germline V gene has CDR1 SGHTA and CDR2 FQGNSA. Deletions cut 2 bases from V and 7 bases from J, with 15 bases between. The DNA for the CDR3 is TGTGCCAGCAGCTTAACCTTGGACTCCTTTAATGAGCAGTTCTTC. It yields the protein CASSLTLDSFNEQFF.